A single T cell receptor beta chain is shown here with its context. Its specificity is unknown. This specimen comes from a study of monozygotic twins with cystic fibrosis. Study-wide results and limits: Median Simpson clonality of about 0.01 suggested naive T cells predominated. J usage was most co-twin-similar in 8 of 16 pairs, V in 13. Nucleotide-identical clonotype sharing was significantly higher within monozygotic CF twin pairs than between unrelated CF individuals. In this small cohort, shared CDR3 numbers showed no association with age, concordance or disease severity.

TCRdb keeps only in-frame clones here, not all; method: immunoSEQ multiplex PCR. This table holds about 20,000 clones, around nine tenths found once. Germline CDR1 is SGHTA and CDR2 is FQGNSA. This CDR3 has 15 residues. V dropped 1 base and J dropped 1 base, with 11 bases sitting between them. This receptor was taken from a woman in her 30s with cystic fibrosis. Sequenced input: blood. V gene TRBV7-2 combines with J gene TRBJ2-7; no definite D call. The CDR3 loop reads CASSLVDGLSYEQYF. The DNA of the CDR3 is TGTGCCAGCAGCTTAGTTGACGGCCTATCCTACGAGCAGTACTTC.